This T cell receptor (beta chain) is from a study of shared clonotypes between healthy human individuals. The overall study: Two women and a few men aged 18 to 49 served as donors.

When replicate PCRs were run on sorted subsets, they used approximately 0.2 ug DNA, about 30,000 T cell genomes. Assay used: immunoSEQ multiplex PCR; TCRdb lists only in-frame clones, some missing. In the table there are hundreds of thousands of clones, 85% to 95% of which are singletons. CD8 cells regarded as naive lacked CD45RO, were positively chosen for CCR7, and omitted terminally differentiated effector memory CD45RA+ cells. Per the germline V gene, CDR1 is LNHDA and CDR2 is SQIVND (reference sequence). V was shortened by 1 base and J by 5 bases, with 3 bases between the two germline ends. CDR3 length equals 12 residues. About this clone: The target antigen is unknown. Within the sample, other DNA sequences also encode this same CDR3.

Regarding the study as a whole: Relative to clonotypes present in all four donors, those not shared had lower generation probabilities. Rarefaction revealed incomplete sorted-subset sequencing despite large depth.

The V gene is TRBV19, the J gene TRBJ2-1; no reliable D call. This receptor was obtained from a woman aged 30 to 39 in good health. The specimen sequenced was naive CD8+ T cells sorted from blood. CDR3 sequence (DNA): TGTGCCAGTAGTATAGGGAACAATGAGCAGTTCTTC. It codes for CASSIGNNEQFF. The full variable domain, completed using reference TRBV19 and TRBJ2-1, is DGGITQSPKYLFRKEGQNVTLSCEQNLNHDAMYWYRQDPGQGLRLIYYSQIVNDFQKGDIAEGYSVSREKKESFPLTVTSAQKNPTAFYLCASSIGNNEQFFGPGTRLTVL.